This T cell receptor (beta chain) is drawn from a study of shared T cell receptors in the human thymus. Assay: immunoSEQ multiplex PCR; the TCRdb copy retains only in-frame clones and omits some. The table includes some 640,000 clones, more than 75% detected once. The sample was also linked to a second study, of human thymus T cells. That work states: Surgeons resected thymus tissue during corrective heart surgery.

The source of this sequence is a boy in the first two years of life with a congenital heart defect. The sample was thymocytes.

The CDR3 reads CASSSHTGELFF. The CDR3 region has the DNA TGTGCCAGCAGCTCCCATACCGGGGAGCTGTTTTTT. This rearrangement joins TRBV11-2 to TRBJ2-2, with D unclear. CDR3 length equals 12 residues. V was clipped by 4 bases and J by 5 bases, with 5 bases between them. The germline gives CDR1 SGHAT, CDR2 FQNNGV. Based on the CDR3 plus reference TRBV11-2 and TRBJ2-2, the full variable domain is EAGVAQSPRYKIIEKRQSVAFWCNPISGHATLYWYQQILGQGPKLLIQFQNNGVVDDSQLPKDRFSAERLKGVDSTLKIQPAKLEDSAVYLCASSSHTGELFFGEGSRLTVL.